One T cell receptor (beta chain) is described in this entry. This entry belongs to a study of T cell changes during pregnancy in multiple sclerosis. The J segment lost 1 base and the V segment lost 6 bases, leaving 7 bases of the junction unmatched. CDR3 length equals 15 residues. Germline lookup yields CDR1 MDHEN and CDR2 SYDVKM. This table comes from immunoSEQ multiplex PCR, and its TCRdb copy is limited to in-frame clones, with some not included. The sample includes roughly 28,000 clones, over 80% of them seen just once. Sequences were derived from CD8+ T cells from peripheral blood mononuclear cells, sampled before pregnancy. This TCR came from a female donor with multiple sclerosis, enrolled in a pregnancy study. The V and J genes are TRBV28 and TRBJ2-7; 9 bases match TRBD2. The CDR3 nucleotides read TGTGCCAGCAGCCCACGACTAGCGGAATCCTACGAGCAGTACTTC. It translates to CASSPRLAESYEQYF.